This is a list of T cell receptor beta chains from one sample in a study of T cell responses to AZD1222 COVID-19 vaccine. Measured with immunoSEQ multiplex PCR; TCRdb has only the in-frame clones, and not every one. The repertoire holds roughly 180,000 clones, with roughly nine tenths as singletons. The sequences come from peripheral blood, collected 28 days after the second AZD1222 dose. These receptors were collected from an adult who received the AZD1222 COVID-19 vaccine. CDR3s include the opening cysteine and the closing phenylalanine or tryptophan. D genes are given only for firm matches. Size values are once, few and many counts, or a class for expanded clones, and some rows have none.

V gene	D gene	clone size	J gene	CDR3 DNA	CDR3 protein
TRBV6-1	NA	few	TRBJ2-7	TGTGCCAGCAGGGAAGTGGGACTCGCATACGAGCAGTACTTC	CASREVGLAYEQYF
TRBV4-3	NA	NA	TRBJ2-1	TGCGCCAGCAGCCAGGTAGTTGATAACTCCTACAATGAGCAGTTCTTC	CASSQVVDNSYNEQFF
TRBV11-3	NA	NA	TRBJ2-7	TGTGCCAGCAGCTTAGATCCAGACCAGGGTTTTTTCTCCTACGAGCAGTACTTC	CASSLDPDQGFFSYEQYF
TRBV19	NA	NA	TRBJ2-7	TGTGCCAGTAGTATTTTCCAGGGACCCTACGAGCAGTACTTC	CASSIFQGPYEQYF
TRBV11-2	TRBD1	once	TRBJ2-2	TGTGCCAGCAGCTTAGATTCAGGGGGATACCGGGAGCTGTTTTTT	CASSLDSGGYRELFF
TRBV9	TRBD2	NA	TRBJ2-1	TGTGCCAGCAGCCGTCTGGCGGGAGGCAATGAGCAGTTCTTC	CASSRLAGGNEQFF
TRBV5-1	NA	once	TRBJ1-2	TGCGCCAGCAGCTTGGGTTACGGGGGCGAGGGCTACACCTTC	CASSLGYGGEGYTF
TRBV11-2	NA	NA	TRBJ1-5	TGTGCCAGCAGCCGACGGGGGGGCGCGGGCAATCAGCCCCAGCATTTT	CASSRRGGAGNQPQHF
TRBV10-3	NA	NA	TRBJ2-1	TGTGCCATCAGTGAGTCGTATGAGCAGTTCTTC	CAISESYEQFF
TRBV30	NA	NA	TRBJ1-1	TGTGCCTGCCCTTCTACAGGGAGGGTGATGAACACTGAAGCTTTCTTT	CACPSTGRVMNTEAFF
TRBV7-2	NA	NA	TRBJ2-1	TGTGCCAGCAGCTTAGGTCACCAAGCGGATGAGCAGTTCTTC	CASSLGHQADEQFF
TRBV14	NA	NA	TRBJ1-2	TGTGCCAGCAGCCAAGATTGGCAGCCCTATGGCTACACCTTC	CASSQDWQPYGYTF
TRBV5-5	NA	NA	TRBJ1-1	TGTGCCAGCAGTCGGACGGCGACAGAGAACACTGAAGCTTTCTTT	CASSRTATENTEAFF
TRBV4-1	TRBD2	NA	TRBJ2-7	TGCGCCAGCAGCCAAGCTATTCGAGCGGGACCGACCTACGAGCAGTACTTC	CASSQAIRAGPTYEQYF
TRBV11-2	TRBD2	few	TRBJ2-5	TGTGCCAGCAGCTTGACAAGACTAGCGGGACAAGAGACCCAGTACTTC	CASSLTRLAGQETQYF